This T cell receptor (beta chain) was retrieved from a study of OX40 agonist ivuxolimab in advanced cancers. Findings of the study overall: Individuals who were partial responders at 0.1-3.0 mg/kg had clonal expansion that ranked among the lowest.

This table comes from immunoSEQ multiplex PCR, and its TCRdb copy is limited to in-frame clones, with some not included. Of 50,000 or so clones in the sample, nearly 90% are singletons; the top ten hold 0.55% to 0.65%. A note on this clone: Its antigen remains unidentified. Other nucleotide sequences in the sample specify the same CDR3.

Blood samples were obtained at baseline, cycle 4 day 1, and cycle 7 day 1. The germline V gene has CDR1 MNHNS and CDR2 SASEGT. V was cut by 7 bases and J by 2 bases, with 12 bases left in between. The CDR3 is 13 amino acids. This receptor was identified in an adult with an advanced solid tumor such as melanoma, head and neck, liver or kidney cancer. The sample in question was CD4+ or CD8+ T cells sorted from blood, obtained in a trial of the OX40 agonist ivuxolimab. The chain joins TRBV6-1 to TRBJ2-7; D is perhaps TRBD1 (6 bases). The CDR3 region is CASTQGPPYEQYF. CDR3 in DNA: TGTGCCAGCACTCAGGGGCCCCCCTACGAGCAGTACTTC.